This entry is about one T cell receptor (beta chain). Its antigen is unidentified. This specimen belongs to a study of cytomegalovirus exposure and HLA in healthy donors. Study-wide findings and caveats: According to an earlier analysis, most TCR beta V segments yielded productive rearrangements about 87% or about 30% of the time. As confirmed in vitro, three CMV-associated chains were specific for CMV antigens.

PCR was performed using 60 Vbeta and 13 Jbeta primers. Authors' analysis steps: It was a later analysis that counted tens of millions of unique TCR beta chains, of which some 9.9 million were shared. TCRdb keeps only in-frame clones here, not all; method: immunoSEQ multiplex PCR. That table is the source of V, J and clone size, and D and trimming were worked out from the DNA. The sample holds 100,000 to 150,000 clones. Trimming pared 5 bases from V and 3 bases from J, leaving 14 bases between. This CDR3 has 15 amino acids. The germline V gene has CDR1 SGHTA and CDR2 FQGNSA. The V gene is TRBV7-2, the J gene TRBJ1-5; D is perhaps TRBD1 (6 bases). The specimen sequenced was PBMCs. This receptor was taken from a woman in her thirties or forties in good health and CMV-seronegative. The CDR3 spells CASSPQGWNNQPQHF. For the CDR3, the DNA is TGTGCCAGCAGCCCCCAGGGGTGGAACAATCAGCCCCAGCATTTT.